The clone carrying this TCR beta chain was found many times. Its antigen is not identified. Each molecule of TCR cDNA was tagged with one unique molecular identifier. TCRdb reprocessed the 5' RACE reads via MiXCR and lists one record per CDR3 protein. The sample lists under 75,000 distinct CDR3 sequences, about 8% seen once, with roughly 16% in the top ten. These data belong to a study of spatial heterogeneity in lung cancer. In the study overall: Each unique TCR and UMI combination was seen more than ten times on average in raw reads. General study points: Relative to follow-up, resection was when ubiquitous expanded tumor TCRs appeared more in blood.

Time point in this sample: sample taken at primary tumor resection. Tumor, nontumor lung or frozen PBMC supplied whole RNA that was sequenced unsorted. The donors, fewer than 90 patients with untreated early-stage non-small cell lung cancer, provided the samples. The receptor's source is a female donor with early-stage non-small cell lung cancer. Sequenced material: PBMCs, taken at surgery.

This CDR3 reads CASSLQNSYEQYF. The CDR3 region has the DNA TGTGCCAGCAGTCTACAGAACTCCTACGAGCAGTACTTC. The chain joins TRBV28 to TRBJ2-7, with no clear D. From germline, CDR1 is MDHEN and CDR2 SYDVKM. CDR3 length: 13 amino acids. V lost 5 bases to trimming and J lost 0 bases, with 8 bases between them.